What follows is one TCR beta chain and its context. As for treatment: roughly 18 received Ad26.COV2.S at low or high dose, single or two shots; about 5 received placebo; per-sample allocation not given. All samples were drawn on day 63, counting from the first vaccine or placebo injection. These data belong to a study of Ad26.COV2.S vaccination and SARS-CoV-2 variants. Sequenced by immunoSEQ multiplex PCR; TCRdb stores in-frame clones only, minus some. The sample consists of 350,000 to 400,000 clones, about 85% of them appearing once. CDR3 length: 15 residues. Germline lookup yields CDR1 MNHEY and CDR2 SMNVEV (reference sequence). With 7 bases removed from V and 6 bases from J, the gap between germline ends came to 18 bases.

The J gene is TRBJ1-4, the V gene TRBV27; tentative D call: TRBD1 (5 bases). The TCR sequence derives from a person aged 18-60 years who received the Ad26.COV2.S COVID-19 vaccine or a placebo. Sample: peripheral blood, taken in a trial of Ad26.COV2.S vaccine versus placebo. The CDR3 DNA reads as TGTGCCAGCAAAAGAGGACAACTTCATTATGAAAAACTGTTTTTT. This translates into CASKRGQLHYEKLFF.